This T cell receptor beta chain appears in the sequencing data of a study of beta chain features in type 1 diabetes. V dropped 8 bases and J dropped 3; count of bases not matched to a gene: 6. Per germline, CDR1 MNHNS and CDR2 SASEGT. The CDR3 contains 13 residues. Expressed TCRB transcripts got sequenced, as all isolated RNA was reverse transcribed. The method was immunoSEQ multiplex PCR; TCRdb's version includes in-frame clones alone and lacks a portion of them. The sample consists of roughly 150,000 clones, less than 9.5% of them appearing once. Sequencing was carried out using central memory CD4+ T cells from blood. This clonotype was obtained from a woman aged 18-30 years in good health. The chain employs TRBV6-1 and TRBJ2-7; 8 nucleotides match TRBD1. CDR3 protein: CASVRTGNYEQYF. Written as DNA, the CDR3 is TGTGCCAGCGTACGGACAGGGAACTACGAGCAGTACTTC.